This T cell receptor beta chain was sequenced during a study of cytotoxic CD8 clonotypes in ibrutinib-treated CLL listed by TCRdb under 2021. Regarding the research as a whole: In this cohort, approximately 14 patients were treatment-naive and approximately 10 were relapsed/refractory, while 17 to 18 had unmutated IGHV. An average of roughly 270,000 productive templates and 94,082 productive rearrangements was obtained per sample. All remission and progressive disease samples were collected while patients were still receiving ibrutinib. Cryopreserved peripheral blood mononuclear cells were collected at three points: before therapy, at response, and at either sustained remission or disease progression. The response samples were drawn at a median of roughly twelve months into treatment, with a range of roughly 6 to 40 months. Partial responses were observed in 24 patients and complete responses in 2; after a median follow-up of around 68 months, remission was maintained in approximately 15 patients and progression was observed in approximately twelve. Longitudinal samples were obtainable from about 30% of the roughly 86 participants in the trial. What the study reported, not specific to this receptor: Sampling times were not matched between patients in sustained remission and patients whose disease was progressing, and lymph node repertoires were not examined. Public clonotypes were rare and either shrank or stayed stable during treatment, and the rise in clonality at ibrutinib response reflected expansion of private clonotypes. At ibrutinib response clonality went up, during sustained remission it held steady, and at progression it dropped back toward baseline. Baseline clonality exceeded that of age-matched healthy donors and correlated strongly with circulating CD8+ T-cell counts.

V ends up 4 bases short and J 3 bases short, with an unmatched junction base count of 0. The germline V gene encodes CDR1 MNHEY and CDR2 SVGAGI. The CDR3 sequence holds 14 residues, the cysteine and phenylalanine included. Left in the record is the CDR3 DNA by itself, 42 bases read in frame from the first base. In light of the paper, this sample's time point label describes: 12 months on ibrutinib. For TCR beta library preparation, about 2.1 micrograms of genomic DNA were extracted from the cryopreserved PBMCs. Longitudinal blood samples from CLL patients receiving ibrutinib monotherapy were subjected to high-throughput TCR beta sequencing. Patients were enrolled in a phase 2 open-label single-center ibrutinib monotherapy trial. Each clonotype received, on average, 10x coverage in deep resolution sequencing performed on a MiSeq, where the target depth lay between 1 in 1 million and 1 in 200,000 T cells. The immunoSEQ hsTCRB Kit was used to generate TCR beta libraries. Per the source publication's procedure: ImmunoSEQ Data Assistant and ImmunoSEQ Analyzer were used for data analysis, and V, D and J genes were assigned according to IMGT definitions. Clonality was computed as one minus normalized Shannon entropy of productive rearrangement frequencies, ranging from 0 to 1. Only overrepresented clonotypes making up at least 0.05% of the repertoire of each patient were included in the public clonotype analysis. Repertoires from about a dozen age-matched healthy donors in immuneACCESS were used as clonality controls. The clones in this table, taken by TCRdb from immuneACCESS, are in-frame only. Not every clone is retained; where verified, under half of the shortfall comes from an unresolved V gene, and the cause of the rest is unknown. V, J and clone size are those of that table, while D and trimming were read from the DNA. The table for this sample lists tens of thousands of clones; approximately 90% of them were counted only once. The ten largest clonotypes hold approximately 3.1% of the sample.

Remarks on this clone: No antigen is known for it. No base quality information exists; no much larger clone differs at one position.

Sequences were derived from PBMCs, sampled after 12 months of ibrutinib treatment. The V and J segments used are TRBV6-5 and TRBJ2-3, with 11 junctional bases fitting TRBD1. This receptor was identified in a human donor with chronic lymphocytic leukemia. The CDR3 reads as follows: CASSWDRGTDTQYF. The DNA is TGTGCCAGCAGTTGGGACAGGGGGACAGATACGCAGTATTTT.